Shown below are 27 T cell receptor beta chains from a single sample sequenced in a study of blood T cell repertoires in COVID-19. Assay used: immunoSEQ multiplex PCR; TCRdb lists only in-frame clones, some missing. The sample yields some 220,000 clones, 80% to 85% seen once. The sequencing input was peripheral blood. The receptors were sampled from a woman aged 55-75 years with acute or convalescent COVID-19.

This clone was seen just once. This rearrangement joins TRBV6-6 to TRBJ2-1, with no clear D. The length of the CDR3 is 15 residues. CDR1 and CDR2 (germline): MNHNY, SVGAGI (reference sequence). V lost 6 bases and J lost 4, with 16 bases in between. CDR3 DNA: TGTGCCAGCAGGGGTCATGGGCCTAAATACAATGAGCAGTTCTTC. This translates into CASRGHGPKYNEQFF.

The V call is TRBV19, the J call TRBJ2-3; D gene ambiguous. CDR1 and CDR2 (germline): LNHDA, SQIVND (reference sequence). The CDR3 extends over 12 amino acids. Deletions cut 5 bases from V and 4 bases from J, with 7 bases between. CDR3 loop: CASSSRSDTQYF. As DNA, the CDR3 is TGTGCCAGTAGTTCCCGGTCAGATACGCAGTATTTT. Together with reference TRBV19 and TRBJ2-3, the CDR3 gives the full variable domain: DGGITQSPKYLFRKEGQNVTLSCEQNLNHDAMYWYRQDPGQGLRLIYYSQIVNDFQKGDIAEGYSVSREKKESFPLTVTSAQKNPTAFYLCASSSRSDTQYFGPGTRLTVL.

The chain couples TRBV3-1 (or the pseudogene TRBV3-2) to TRBJ1-3; tentative D call: TRBD1 (5 bases). Germline V CDR1 and CDR2: LGHDT, YNNKEL (reference sequence). There are 19 residues in the CDR3. V was pared by 2 bases and J by 0 bases, with 20 bases between. The CDR3 DNA follows: TGTGCCAGCAGCCAATCGCCGATCGGGCAGGGTTTCTCTGGAAACACCATATATTTT. This gives the protein CASSQSPIGQGFSGNTIYF.

This rearrangement joins TRBV7-9 to TRBJ2-7, with 8 bases fitting TRBD1. The CDR3 totals 14 residues. CDR1 and CDR2 from the germline V gene are SEHNR and FQNEAQ (reference sequence). J lost 8 bases, V lost 2 bases, and 8 bases had no gene match. CDR3 sequence reads: CASSLYEGQEKQYF. In DNA form, the CDR3 reads TGTGCCAGCAGCTTATATGAGGGACAGGAAAAGCAGTACTTC.

The CDR3 loop is CASSPLGGGGYTF. The CDR3 DNA follows: TGTGCCAGCAGCCCTCTCGGGGGAGGCGGCTACACCTTC. This chain uses TRBV7-7 with TRBJ1-2; D possibly corresponds to TRBD1 (5 bases). V was trimmed by 5 bases and J by 8 bases, leaving 15 bases between them. Germline assignment: CDR1 SSHAT and CDR2 FNYEAQ (reference sequence). This CDR3 is built from 13 residues.

The genes are TRBV6-1 and TRBJ1-6; D not certain. Germline CDR1 is MNHNS and CDR2 is SASEGT. The V end was cut by 0 bases, the J end by 12 bases, with 9 bases between. The CDR3 spans 13 residues. In DNA, the CDR3 is TGTGCCAGCAGTGAAGCGGCACCCAAACCCCTCCACTTT. Its translation is CASSEAAPKPLHF.

The chain recombines TRBV4-1 with TRBJ1-3; TRBD1 is a possible D gene (6 bases). The CDR3 covers 17 residues. V lost 2 bases and J 1 base, leaving 15 bases between the germline ends. The V gene's germline CDR1 is MGHRA and CDR2 YSYEKL. CDR3 region: CASSQNVDRASGNTIYF. In DNA form, the CDR3 reads TGCGCCAGCAGCCAAAACGTGGACAGAGCGTCTGGAAACACCATATATTTT.

This clone was counted a few times. The chain combines TRBV27 with TRBJ1-1; the match to TRBD1 covers 9 bases. Germline V gene data show CDR1 as MNHEY and CDR2 as SMNVEV (reference sequence). This CDR3 is 15 amino acids long. V was clipped by 5 bases and J by 3 bases; unmatched bases: 7. The CDR3 sequence: CASSITGGADTEAFF. The DNA for the CDR3 is TGTGCCAGCAGTATAACAGGGGGCGCGGACACTGAAGCTTTCTTT.

This chain joins TRBV4-2 and TRBJ2-5, with 13 bases lining up with TRBD2. Germline CDR1 and CDR2: LGHNA and YNFKEQ. The length of the CDR3 is 18 residues. The trim removed 1 base at V and 1 base at J, leaving 6 bases unmatched. The CDR3 spells CASSQVGLAGAVQETQYF. CDR3 DNA: TGTGCCAGCAGCCAAGTTGGACTAGCGGGGGCCGTCCAAGAGACCCAGTACTTC.

The rearrangement links TRBV7-9 to TRBJ1-1; the D gene is possibly TRBD1 (6 bases). In germline, CDR1 is SEHNR, CDR2 FQNEAQ (reference sequence). V lost 1 base and J lost 4, with 13 bases in between. This CDR3 is built from 15 residues. Written as DNA, the CDR3 is TGTGCCAGCAGCTTAGAGAGCATCAGGGGCACTGAAGCTTTCTTT. This sequence encodes CASSLESIRGTEAFF.

The chain joins TRBV6-6 to TRBJ2-7; D may be TRBD2 (6 bases). V gave up 3 bases and J gave up 0 bases, with 9 bases separating them. The length of the CDR3 is 14 residues. The germline V gene has CDR1 MNHNY and CDR2 SVGAGI (reference sequence). CDR3 coding DNA: TGTGCCAGCAGTTATGCTAGCGCCTCCTACGAGCAGTACTTC. Its protein product is CASSYASASYEQYF.

The genes are TRBV19 and TRBJ1-5; perhaps TRBD1 as D (6 bases). Germline V CDR1 and CDR2: LNHDA, SQIVND (reference sequence). This CDR3 region has 17 residues. The V end lost 3 bases, the J end lost 7 bases, and 22 bases lay between the germline ends. CDR3 protein: CASSILFYRDRRQPQHF. CDR3 DNA: TGTGCCAGTAGTATTCTCTTCTACAGGGATAGGAGACAGCCCCAGCATTTT.

This chain uses TRBV6-6 with TRBJ1-1, with 12 bases fitting TRBD1. With 5 bases clipped from V and 8 bases from J, the junction kept 9 bases outside the gene matches. CDR1 and CDR2 (germline): MNHNY, SVGAGI (reference sequence). This CDR3 is built from 15 residues. The CDR3 spells CASSLPGTGGLEAFF. CDR3 nucleotide sequence: TGTGCCAGCAGTCTTCCCGGGACAGGGGGCTTGGAAGCTTTCTTT.

This chain joins TRBV6-5 and TRBJ2-3; a weak D match, TRBD2 (5 bases). This CDR3 is 12 amino acids long. The germline V gene has CDR1 MNHEY and CDR2 SVGAGI. The germline V and J ends were trimmed by 8 bases and 2 bases, with 8 bases remaining between them. The CDR3 nucleotides are TGTGCCAGCTCGACTACCACAGATACGCAGTATTTT. Its translation: CASSTTTDTQYF.

This chain connects TRBV9 to TRBJ2-1; TRBD2 matches 9 bases. CDR1 is SGDLS and CDR2 is YYNGEE in the germline V gene. Unmatched junction bases numbered 13, after V lost 4 bases and J lost 5 bases. The CDR3 totals 17 residues. As DNA, the CDR3 is TGTGCCAGCAGCCCTAGGGTGGTGCTAGCGGGACACAATGAGCAGTTCTTC. Protein: CASSPRVVLAGHNEQFF.

This chain links TRBV5-1 with TRBJ2-7, with 7 bases matching TRBD2. The V gene end was trimmed by 7 bases and the J gene end by 0 bases; junction bases not matched to a gene: 4. This CDR3 has 13 residues. Per the germline V gene, CDR1 is SGHRS and CDR2 is YFSETQ. This chain's CDR3 is CASAIAGSYEQYF. The CDR3 bases are TGCGCCAGCGCAATAGCGGGCTCCTACGAGCAGTACTTC.

The chain uses TRBV11-2 and TRBJ2-7, with D maybe TRBD1 (5 bases). V lost 5 bases to trimming and J lost 4 bases, with 24 bases between them. Germline CDR1 reads SGHAT; CDR2 reads FQNNGV. CDR3 length equals 17 residues. The CDR3 reads CASSLDTSLSPQYEQYF. CDR3 DNA sequence: TGTGCCAGCAGCCTGGACACCTCACTATCTCCTCAATACGAGCAGTACTTC.

V and J are TRBV2 and TRBJ1-1; D remains unclear. Germline V lookup: CDR1 SNHLY, CDR2 FYNNEI. Trimming shortened V by 5 bases and J by 1 base, and 8 bases separated the two germline ends. The CDR3 is made up of 13 amino acids. Written as DNA, the CDR3 is TGTGCCAGCAGTACGGACTGGAACACTGAAGCTTTCTTT. This codes for CASSTDWNTEAFF. Combining the CDR3 with reference TRBV2 and TRBJ1-1 gives the whole variable domain EPEVTQTPSHQVTQMGQEVILRCVPISNHLYFYWYRQILGQKVEFLVSFYNNEISEKSEIFDDQFSVERPDGSNFTLKIRSTKLEDSAMYFCASSTDWNTEAFFGQGTRLTVV.

The J gene is TRBJ2-7, the V gene TRBV4-2, with D possibly being TRBD1 (6 bases). CDR1 is LGHNA, CDR2 YNFKEQ, per germline. Deletions cut 2 bases from V and 4 bases from J, with 9 bases between. The CDR3 is 13 residues long. CDR3 residues: CASSQTTGYEQYF. The CDR3 DNA reads as TGTGCCAGCAGCCAAACGACAGGTTACGAGCAGTACTTC.

The rearrangement links TRBV6-5 to TRBJ2-1; 13 positions match TRBD2. Germline V lookup: CDR1 MNHEY, CDR2 SVGAGI. The length of the CDR3 is 12 residues. Germline trimming cut 10 bases from V and 8 bases from J; bases unmatched to any gene: 2. The CDR3 loop is CATGTSGDEQFF. As DNA, the CDR3 is TGTGCCACGGGGACTAGCGGGGATGAGCAGTTCTTC.

The CDR3 here is CAWSLRGQSISGNTIYF. The CDR3 nucleotides are TGTGCCTGGAGTTTAAGAGGGCAGTCGATCTCTGGAAACACCATATATTTT. This chain joins TRBV30 and TRBJ1-3; no clear D gene. Germline V gene data show CDR1 as GTSNPN and CDR2 as SVGIG (reference sequence). The CDR3 extends over 17 amino acids. V was cut by 2 bases and J by 0 bases, with 17 bases left in between.

This clone was seen only once. The chain combines TRBV25-1 with TRBJ1-4; D gene ambiguous. CDR1 and CDR2 (germline): MGHDK, SYGVNS. The CDR3 has 13 residues. V was cut by 9 bases and J by 5 bases, with 13 bases left in between. The CDR3 DNA reads TGTGCCAGTAAACGGGGTTGGAATGAAAAACTGTTTTTT. It encodes CASKRGWNEKLFF.

The genes are TRBV3-1 (or the pseudogene TRBV3-2) and TRBJ2-5; 15 nucleotides line up with TRBD2. The CDR3 loop spans 18 amino acids. With 3 bases clipped from V and 5 bases from J, the junction kept 10 bases outside the gene matches. The germline V gene encodes CDR1 LGHDT and CDR2 YNNKEL (reference sequence). DNA of the CDR3: TGTGCCAGCAGCCATGAAAGGACTAGCGGGGGGGCCGGGGAGACCCAGTACTTC. Translated: CASSHERTSGGAGETQYF.

The chain uses TRBV5-8 and TRBJ2-2; D is uncertain. There are 14 residues in the CDR3. Trimming stripped 4 bases from V and 1 base from J, with 8 bases between. CDR1 is SGHTS and CDR2 is YDEGEE in the germline V gene. The CDR3 DNA follows: TGTGCCAGCAGCAATAGACAGAACACCGGGGAGCTGTTTTTT. Protein: CASSNRQNTGELFF.

The genes are TRBV4-1 and TRBJ1-1; D perhaps matches TRBD1 (6 bases). This CDR3 contains 17 residues. Germline V CDR1 and CDR2: MGHRA, YSYEKL. V was pared by 1 base and J by 0 bases, with 15 bases between. The CDR3 protein is CASSQGWGGRMNTEAFF. In DNA form, the CDR3 reads TGCGCCAGCAGCCAAGGGTGGGGGGGGCGAATGAACACTGAAGCTTTCTTT.

The CDR3 coding sequence is TGTGCCAGCAGCACTTCTTGGGCCCCGAGCTGGCCTAATGAAAAACTGTTTTTT. Its protein is CASSTSWAPSWPNEKLFF. The V gene is TRBV11-2, the J gene TRBJ1-4; D gene uncertain. V was clipped by 5 bases and J by 3 bases, with 22 bases between them. Germline loops: CDR1 SGHAT, CDR2 FQNNGV. The CDR3 is 18 amino acids.

This clone was recorded once. The chain carries TRBV6-5 and TRBJ1-5; D not resolved. CDR1 and CDR2 (germline): MNHEY, SVGAGI. V gave up 0 bases and J gave up 1 base, with 4 bases separating them. There are 14 residues in the CDR3. In nucleotides, the CDR3 is TGTGCCAGCAGTTACTCCGGGAGCAATCAGCCCCAGCATTTT. Its protein is CASSYSGSNQPQHF.